This entry is about one T cell receptor (beta chain). Seattle-derived patients entered the study during active infection and were followed longitudinally. This sample stems from a study of blood T cell repertoires in COVID-19. Study summary: Whether acute or convalescent, the COVID-19 samples came from the United States, Italy and Spain. PBMCs, B-cell-depleted T cells, or T cells provided the cDNA or gDNA that made up the material.

Per the original methods: Scientists estimated how many nucleated cells there were by amplifying reference gene primers. The table came from immunoSEQ multiplex PCR; TCRdb's copy has only in-frame clones and leaves some out. Clone size and the V and J calls come from that table; the DNA yielded D and trimming. The sample includes 30,000 to 40,000 clones, roughly 70% of them seen just once. The germline gives CDR1 MNHEY, CDR2 SVGEGT. After removal of 4 bases from V and 0 bases from J, the junction contained 3 bases not matched to a gene. This CDR3 region has 16 residues. The source of this sequence is a man aged 65-85 years with COVID-19, enrolled during active disease. The chain combines TRBV6-2 or TRBV6-3 with TRBJ1-5; 10 positions match TRBD1. Sequencing was done on a sample of peripheral blood. The CDR3 loop is CASSWDRGRSNQPQHF. As DNA, the CDR3 is TGTGCCAGCAGTTGGGACAGGGGACGTAGCAATCAGCCCCAGCATTTT.